The 17 T cell receptor beta chains below all came from one sample that was sequenced in a study of blood T cell repertoires in COVID-19. Profiling relied on immunoSEQ multiplex PCR, and the TCRdb table lists in-frame clones only, not all of them. The table shows around 440,000 clones, with approximately 88% occurring only once. Sequencing was performed on peripheral blood. Receptors were obtained from a woman aged 45-65 years with COVID-19, enrolled during active disease.

The J gene is TRBJ1-2, the V gene TRBV27; 11 nucleotides line up with TRBD1. This CDR3 spans 17 amino acids. Germline lookup yields CDR1 MNHEY and CDR2 SMNVEV (reference sequence). The J segment lost 3 bases and the V segment lost 5 bases, leaving 11 bases of the junction unmatched. The CDR3 loop is CASSRRTGGRGDYGYTF. The DNA for the CDR3 is TGTGCCAGCAGTCGGAGGACAGGGGGCCGAGGGGACTATGGCTACACCTTC.

V usage is TRBV4-2 and J usage is TRBJ2-1; 7 bases fit TRBD2. V lost 1 base to trimming and J lost 9 bases; unmatched junction nucleotides: 6. The CDR3 totals 14 residues. Germline assignment: CDR1 LGHNA and CDR2 YNFKEQ. CDR3: CASSQAGGSGEQFF. In nucleotides, the CDR3 is TGTGCCAGCAGCCAAGCGGGGGGATCGGGTGAGCAGTTCTTC.

The gene calls are TRBV11-2 and TRBJ1-4; D gene unclear. This CDR3 comprises 15 residues. Germline CDR1 and CDR2: SGHAT and FQNNGV. V was trimmed by 1 base and J by 0 bases, leaving 6 bases between them. The CDR3 loop reads CASSLGDSTNEKLFF. The CDR3 nucleotides read TGTGCCAGCAGCTTAGGAGATTCAACTAATGAAAAACTGTTTTTT.

This clone was seen a handful of times. Written as DNA, the CDR3 is TGTGCCAGCAGCCCCCACAGGTCCGTCAGACCAGATACGCAGTATTTT. Encoded protein: CASSPHRSVRPDTQYF. The chain couples TRBV3-1 (or the pseudogene TRBV3-2) to TRBJ2-3; TRBD1 is a possible D gene (5 bases). V lost 4 bases and J 4 bases, leaving 18 bases between the germline ends. This CDR3 comprises 16 residues. Per the germline V gene, CDR1 is LGHDT and CDR2 is YNNKEL (reference sequence).

The gene calls are TRBV28 and TRBJ1-5; D unclear. V gave up 5 bases and J gave up 0 bases, with 11 bases separating them. The CDR3 runs 15 residues. CDR1 and CDR2 from the germline V gene are MDHEN and SYDVKM. In DNA, the CDR3 is TGTGCCAGCAGTCCCGATGAGTATAGCAATCAGCCCCAGCATTTT. It is translated as CASSPDEYSNQPQHF.

The J gene is TRBJ2-7, the V gene TRBV7-8; TRBD1 aligns across 7 bases. The CDR3 is 14 residues long. CDR1 and CDR2 (germline): SGHVS, FQNEAQ. V gave up 1 base and J gave up 0 bases; unmatched junction bases: 0. CDR3 amino acids: CASSLDRGSYEQYF. In DNA form, the CDR3 reads TGTGCCAGCAGCTTAGACAGGGGCTCCTACGAGCAGTACTTC. Complete variable domain (other parts from reference TRBV7-8 and TRBJ2-7): GAGVSQSPRYKVAKRGQDVALRCDPISGHVSLFWYQQALGQGPEFLTYFQNEAQLDKSGLPSDRFFAERPEGSVSTLKIQRTQQEDSAVYLCASSLDRGSYEQYFGPGTRLTVT.

V is TRBV20-1 and J is TRBJ2-3; tentative D call: TRBD1 (6 bases). This CDR3 contains 11 residues. V lost 6 bases, J lost 6 bases, and 10 bases lay in between. Germline V gene lookup returns CDR1 DFQATT and CDR2 SNEGSKA (reference sequence). This CDR3 is CSAVTGDTQYF. CDR3 nucleotide sequence: TGCAGTGCAGTTACAGGGGATACGCAGTATTTT.

V and J are TRBV3-1 (or the pseudogene TRBV3-2) and TRBJ1-1, with unresolved D. The V gene's germline CDR1 is LGHDT and CDR2 YNNKEL (reference sequence). CDR3 length equals 16 residues. V dropped 6 bases and J dropped 1 base, with 18 bases sitting between them. This CDR3 is CASSPISETRNTEAFF. The CDR3, as DNA: TGTGCCAGCAGTCCAATTTCAGAGACAAGGAACACTGAAGCTTTCTTT.

J is TRBJ1-4 and V is TRBV30; no clear D. Trimming removed 1 base from V and 3 bases from J, with 18 bases in between. CDR1 GTSNPN and CDR2 SVGIG come from the germline V gene (reference sequence). The CDR3 totals 17 residues. CDR3 amino acids: CAWSAPTKRRPNEKLFF. CDR3 DNA: TGTGCCTGGAGTGCCCCTACTAAAAGACGGCCTAATGAAAAACTGTTTTTT.

This clone was found once. The V and J genes are TRBV3-1 (or the pseudogene TRBV3-2) and TRBJ2-7; D is unclear. Germline-derived CDR1 and CDR2 are LGHDT and YNNKEL (reference sequence). V lost 4 bases and J lost 0, with 7 bases in between. This CDR3 region has 13 residues. In DNA form, the CDR3 reads TGTGCCAGCAGCCGCCCGAGCTCCTACGAGCAGTACTTC. Encoded protein: CASSRPSSYEQYF.

This clone appeared a few times. J is TRBJ2-3 and V is TRBV5-1; D is perhaps TRBD1 (5 bases). V lost 0 bases and J lost 7, with 12 bases in between. In germline, CDR1 is SGHRS, CDR2 YFSETQ. The CDR3 has 14 amino acids. The CDR3 region is CASSLGTGRYTQYF. The CDR3 nucleotides read TGCGCCAGCAGCTTGGGTACAGGACGCTATACGCAGTATTTT. Based on the CDR3 plus reference TRBV5-1 and TRBJ2-3, the full variable domain is KAGVTQTPRYLIKTRGQQVTLSCSPISGHRSVSWYQQTPGQGLQFLFEYFSETQRNKGNFPGRFSGRQFSNSRSEMNVSTLELGDSALYLCASSLGTGRYTQYFGPGTRLTVL.

The rearrangement links TRBV28 to TRBJ1-2; perhaps TRBD1 as D (5 bases). The CDR3 contains 14 residues. Germline CDR1 and CDR2: MDHEN and SYDVKM. V lost 5 bases and J lost 1, with 11 bases in between. CDR3 loop: CASSTKGYNYGYTF. In nucleotides, the CDR3 is TGTGCCAGCAGTACCAAGGGGTATAACTATGGCTACACCTTC.

Points on this clone: The sample carries other DNA sequences with the same CDR3. V usage is TRBV12-3 or TRBV12-4 and J usage is TRBJ2-3, with D possibly being TRBD1 (6 bases). V was shortened by 6 bases and J by 9 bases, with 13 bases between the two germline ends. This CDR3 contains 12 residues. As DNA, the CDR3 is TGTGCCAGCAGCCCTCCCAGGGGCACGCAGTATTTT. It specifies CASSPPRGTQYF.

The chain recombines TRBV5-8 with TRBJ1-2, with a tentative D call TRBD1 (6 bases). Germline V gene lookup returns CDR1 SGHTS and CDR2 YDEGEE. The V and J ends lost 5 bases and 4 bases respectively, with 15 bases between them. This CDR3 contains 14 residues. In DNA, the CDR3 is TGTGCCAGCAGGCGGGCACAGGGTGGCTATGGCTACACCTTC. This codes for CASRRAQGGYGYTF.

CDR3 DNA: TGTGCCAGTAGTATAGGAGCAGGGGGGACCGGGGAGCTGTTTTTT. It encodes CASSIGAGGTGELFF. The chain has TRBV19 and TRBJ2-2; D possibly corresponds to TRBD1 (7 bases). CDR3 length equals 15 residues. Germline V gene data show CDR1 as LNHDA and CDR2 as SQIVND (reference sequence). V gave up 1 base and J gave up 5 bases, with 11 bases separating them.

The J gene is TRBJ2-7, the V gene TRBV16; D possibly corresponds to TRBD1 (6 bases). Germline assignment: CDR1 KGHSY and CDR2 FQNENV. This CDR3 is 16 amino acids long. V was shortened by 4 bases and J by 3 bases, with 19 bases between the two germline ends. CDR3 residues: CASSRISPQGFYEQYF. In DNA, the CDR3 is TGTGCCAGCAGCCGTATAAGCCCACAGGGATTCTACGAGCAGTACTTC.

V and J are TRBV2 and TRBJ2-5; 8 nucleotides line up with TRBD2. The CDR3 totals 13 residues. The V and J ends lost 7 bases and 4 bases, in that order; junction bases with no gene match: 5. Looked up from germline, CDR1 is SNHLY and CDR2 is FYNNEI. CDR3 nucleotide sequence: TGTGCCAGCACCCCCGGGACTAGAGAGACCCAGTACTTC. Translation: CASTPGTRETQYF.